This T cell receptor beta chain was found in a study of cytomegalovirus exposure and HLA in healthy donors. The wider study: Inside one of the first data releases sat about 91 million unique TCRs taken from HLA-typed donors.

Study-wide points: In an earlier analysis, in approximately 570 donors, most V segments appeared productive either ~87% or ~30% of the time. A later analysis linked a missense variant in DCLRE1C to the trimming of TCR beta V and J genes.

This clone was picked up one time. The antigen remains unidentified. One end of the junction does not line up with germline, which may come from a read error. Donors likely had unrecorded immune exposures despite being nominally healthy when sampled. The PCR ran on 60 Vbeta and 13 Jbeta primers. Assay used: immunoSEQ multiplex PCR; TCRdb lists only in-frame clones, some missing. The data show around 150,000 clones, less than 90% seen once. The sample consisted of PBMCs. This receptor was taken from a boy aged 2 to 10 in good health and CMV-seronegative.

CDR3 DNA: TGTTCCAGCAGCGCGGGCTTTCGCGAGCAGTACTTC. It is translated as CSSSAGFREQYF. V usage is TRBV7-9 and J usage is TRBJ2-7; tentative D call: TRBD2 (5 bases). The CDR3 sequence is 12 residues long. Germline V gene data show CDR1 as SEHNR and CDR2 as FQNEAQ (reference sequence).